The source of this T cell receptor (beta chain) is a study of cytomegalovirus exposure and HLA in healthy donors. CDR1 and CDR2 from the germline V gene are SGHVS and FQNEAQ. After removal of 4 bases from V and 5 bases from J, the junction contained 8 bases not matched to a gene. The CDR3 covers 15 residues. The PCR used 60 Vbeta and 13 Jbeta primers. Libraries were prepared by immunoSEQ multiplex PCR; TCRdb keeps only in-frame clonotypes and omits some of them. The sample holds 190,000 or so clones, more than 75% seen once. Whole-study results and caveats: Highest at DRB1 and lowest at HLA-C, TCR association rates differed among HLA loci in a later analysis. Many donors carried some public TCRs, although rarity characterized most TCR sequences. Associated with HLA alleles at 0.05 false discovery rate in a later analysis were some 16,000 TCR beta sequences.

With respect to this clone: Its antigen is not identified.

This clonotype originated in a woman aged 45-59 years in good health and CMV-seropositive. Sequencing was performed on PBMCs. The rearrangement joins TRBV7-8 to TRBJ2-3, with 8 bases fitting TRBD2. The DNA of the CDR3 is TGTGCCAGCAGCTCAACGGGACTAGGGAGAGATACGCAGTATTTT. Protein sequence: CASSSTGLGRDTQYF.